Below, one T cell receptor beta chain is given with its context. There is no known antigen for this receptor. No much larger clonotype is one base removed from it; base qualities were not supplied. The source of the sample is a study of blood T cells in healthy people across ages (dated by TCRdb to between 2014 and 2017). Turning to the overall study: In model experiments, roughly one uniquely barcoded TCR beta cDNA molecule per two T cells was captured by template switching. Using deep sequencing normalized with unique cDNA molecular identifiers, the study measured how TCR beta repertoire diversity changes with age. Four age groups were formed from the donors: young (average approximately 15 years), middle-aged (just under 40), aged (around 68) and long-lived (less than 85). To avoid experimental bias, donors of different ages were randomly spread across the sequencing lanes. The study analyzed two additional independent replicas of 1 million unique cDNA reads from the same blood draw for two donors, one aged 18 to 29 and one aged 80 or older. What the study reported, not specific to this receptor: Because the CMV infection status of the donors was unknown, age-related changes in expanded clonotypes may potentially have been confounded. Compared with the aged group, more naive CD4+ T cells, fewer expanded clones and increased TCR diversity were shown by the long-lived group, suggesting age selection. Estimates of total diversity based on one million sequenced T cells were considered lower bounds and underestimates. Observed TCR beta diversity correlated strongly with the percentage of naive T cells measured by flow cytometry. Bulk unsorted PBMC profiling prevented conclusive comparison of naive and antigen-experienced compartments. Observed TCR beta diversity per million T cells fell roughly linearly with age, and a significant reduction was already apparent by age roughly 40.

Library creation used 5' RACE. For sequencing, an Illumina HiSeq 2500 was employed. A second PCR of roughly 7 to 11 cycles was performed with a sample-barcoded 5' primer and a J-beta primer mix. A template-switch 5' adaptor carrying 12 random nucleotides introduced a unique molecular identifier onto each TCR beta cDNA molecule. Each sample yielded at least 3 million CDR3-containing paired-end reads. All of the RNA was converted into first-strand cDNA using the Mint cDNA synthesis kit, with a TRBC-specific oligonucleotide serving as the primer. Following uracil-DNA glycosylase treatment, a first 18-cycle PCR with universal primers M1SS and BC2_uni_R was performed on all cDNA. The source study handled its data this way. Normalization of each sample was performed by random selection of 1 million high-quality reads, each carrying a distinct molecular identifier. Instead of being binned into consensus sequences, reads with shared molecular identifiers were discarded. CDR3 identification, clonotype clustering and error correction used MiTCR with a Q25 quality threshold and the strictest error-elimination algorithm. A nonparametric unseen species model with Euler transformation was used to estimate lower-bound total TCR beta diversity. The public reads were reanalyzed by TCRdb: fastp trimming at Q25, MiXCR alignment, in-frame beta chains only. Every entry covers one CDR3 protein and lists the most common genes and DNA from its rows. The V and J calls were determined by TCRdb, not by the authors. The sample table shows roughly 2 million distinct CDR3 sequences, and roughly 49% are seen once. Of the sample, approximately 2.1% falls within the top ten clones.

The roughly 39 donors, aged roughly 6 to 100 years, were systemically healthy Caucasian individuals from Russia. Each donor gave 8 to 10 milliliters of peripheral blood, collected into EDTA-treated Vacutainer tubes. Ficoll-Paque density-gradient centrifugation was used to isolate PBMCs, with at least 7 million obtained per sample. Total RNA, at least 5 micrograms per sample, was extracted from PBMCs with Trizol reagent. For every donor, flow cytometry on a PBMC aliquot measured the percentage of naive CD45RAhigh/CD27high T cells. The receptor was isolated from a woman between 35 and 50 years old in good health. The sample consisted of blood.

The CDR3 reads CASARFTF. The DNA sequence follows: TGTGCCAGCGCGAGGTTCACCTTC. The chain uses TRBV12-3 or TRBV12-4 and TRBJ1-2; no D gene call is confident. Relative to germline, V is 8 bases shorter and J is 13 bases shorter, with 8 bases between their ends. From the cysteine up to the phenylalanine, the CDR3 has a length of 8 residues. Only the CDR3 DNA is retained, 24 bases long and in frame from the first base.